This T cell receptor (beta chain) came from a study of beta chain features in type 1 diabetes. The germline V gene has CDR1 SGHRS and CDR2 YFSETQ. Trimming left V 3 bases short and J 2 bases short, with 12 bases between. CDR3 size: 14 residues. The investigators reverse transcribed all of the isolated RNA, so they sequenced expressed TCRB transcripts. TCRdb's table, derived via immunoSEQ multiplex PCR, lists solely in-frame clones and lacks some. The sample holds more than 150,000 clones; over 7.5% are singletons and the top ten take about 2.1%. The sequencing input was central memory CD4+ T cells from blood. This sequence was found in a woman younger than 30 in good health. The chain recombines TRBV5-1 with TRBJ2-7, with TRBD2 as a possible D gene (6 bases). The CDR3 loop reads CASSSGTYPYEQYF. CDR3 bases: TGCGCCAGCAGCTCCGGGACTTATCCCTACGAGCAGTACTTC.